These 20 T cell receptor beta chains were sequenced from one sample in a study of cytomegalovirus exposure and HLA in healthy donors (dated 2017 in TCRdb). Libraries were made using the immunoSEQ multiplex PCR assay. A mixture of 60 forward primers for TCR Vbeta segments and 13 reverse primers for TCR Jbeta segments was used in the multiplex PCR. TCRdb limited this immuneACCESS table to in-frame rearrangements with V and J called. A share of clones is missing; checked studies link under half to unresolved V genes, and the rest is unexplained. The sample yields fewer than 250,000 clones; roughly four fifths were counted once. The top ten hold less than 2% of the sample. Sequencing was performed on PBMCs. These receptors were taken from a man younger than 35 in good health and CMV-seronegative.

As regards this clone: The conserved phenylalanine or tryptophan normally closing the CDR3 is absent here, so this likely arose from a read error. This chain joins TRBV6-1 and TRBJ1-5; TRBD1 agrees at 9 bases. CDR3 length equals 19 residues. From germline, CDR1 is MNHNS and CDR2 SASEGT. J was trimmed by 0 bases and V by 2 bases; bases with no gene match: 11. The CDR3 DNA reads as TGTGCCAGCAGTGAAAAGGGGGACAGGGCGCTTTTTAGCAATCAGCCCCAGCATTCT. This encodes CASSEKGDRALFSNQPQHS.

The rearrangement uses TRBV6-5 and TRBJ2-2; a weak D match, TRBD2 (5 bases). This CDR3 region has 15 residues. Germline assignment: CDR1 MNHEY and CDR2 SVGAGI. The V end was cut by 6 bases, the J end by 6 bases, with 17 bases between. CDR3: CASRTGSTWAGELFF. CDR3 DNA: TGTGCCAGCAGAACGGGGTCGACATGGGCCGGGGAGCTGTTTTTT.

The V call is TRBV19, the J call TRBJ2-1, with TRBD2 matching 7 bases. Trimming took 4 bases from V and 1 from J; bases not matched to a gene: 4. CDR1 and CDR2 (germline): LNHDA, SQIVND (reference sequence). CDR3 length: 15 residues. The CDR3, as DNA: TGTGCCAGTAGTACCAAGCGGGGTTCCTACAATGAGCAGTTCTTC. Residues: CASSTKRGSYNEQFF.

On this clone: This CDR3 is also generated by other DNA sequences in the sample. The gene calls are TRBV9 and TRBJ2-2; weak D call: TRBD2 (6 bases). V lost 2 bases to trimming and J lost 1 base, with 9 bases between them. This CDR3 has 15 amino acids. The germline V gene has CDR1 SGDLS and CDR2 YYNGEE. CDR3 nucleotides: TGTGCCAGCAGCGTGGCGGGATGGAACACCGGGGAGCTGTTTTTT. Translated, it gives CASSVAGWNTGELFF.

The chain has TRBV27 and TRBJ2-7, with D tentatively TRBD1 (5 bases). Trimming removed 0 bases at V and 6 bases at J, with 18 bases between. CDR3 length: 16 amino acids. Germline CDR1 and CDR2: MNHEY and SMNVEV (reference sequence). Here the CDR3 reads CASSLSFGQGPREQYF. The CDR3 DNA is TGTGCCAGCAGTTTATCCTTCGGACAAGGCCCCCGCGAGCAGTACTTC.

The rearrangement links TRBV28 to TRBJ2-5, with D possibly being TRBD1 (6 bases). V was cut by 5 bases and J by 5 bases, with 15 bases left in between. Germline lookup yields CDR1 MDHEN and CDR2 SYDVKM. The CDR3 is 14 amino acids. Here the CDR3 reads CASSSPQGLETQYF. In DNA, the CDR3 is TGTGCCAGCAGTAGCCCACAGGGCCTGGAGACCCAGTACTTC.

The chain combines TRBV9 with TRBJ1-1; D not certain. The CDR3 totals 14 residues. V gave up 6 bases and J gave up 4 bases, with 16 bases separating them. Germline V gives CDR1 SGDLS, CDR2 YYNGEE. Here the CDR3 DNA reads TGTGCCAGCACCTTCATTCGGGAGGCCACTGAAGCTTTCTTT. Translation gives CASTFIREATEAFF.

The chain carries TRBV28 and TRBJ2-1; D is unclear. This CDR3 is 15 amino acids long. The germline gives CDR1 MDHEN, CDR2 SYDVKM. V shed 2 bases and J shed 0 bases, with 8 bases lying between them. Written as DNA, the CDR3 is TGTGCCAGCAGTTTAACGGCTAGCTCCTACAATGAGCAGTTCTTC. Its protein product is CASSLTASSYNEQFF.

The chain employs TRBV27 and TRBJ2-5; TRBD2 agrees at 7 bases. The junction had 10 bases not matched to a gene; V was cut back by 5 bases and J by 7 bases. This CDR3 region has 14 residues. Germline CDR1 reads MNHEY; CDR2 reads SMNVEV (reference sequence). The CDR3 region has the DNA TGTGCCAGCAGTCTCAGCGGGGCCGGTGTGACCCAGTACTTC. Its protein is CASSLSGAGVTQYF.

This clone was counted a single time. The J gene is TRBJ2-1, the V gene TRBV5-1, with D maybe TRBD2 (6 bases). Germline V gene lookup returns CDR1 SGHRS and CDR2 YFSETQ. The CDR3 consists of 14 residues. With 3 bases removed from V and 5 bases from J, the gap between germline ends came to 12 bases. For the CDR3, the DNA is TGCGCCAGCAGCTCCCCGGGAGAGCACAATGAGCAGTTCTTC. Amino acids: CASSSPGEHNEQFF.

Regarding this clone: Distinct nucleotide sequences in the sample also encode this CDR3. The chain is built from TRBV20-1 and TRBJ2-1; D is ambiguous. CDR1 is DFQATT and CDR2 is SNEGSKA in the germline V gene (reference sequence). There are 10 residues in the CDR3. Trimming took 3 bases from V and 7 from J, leaving 4 bases between them. In DNA form, the CDR3 reads TGCAGTGCTAGGAGGAATGAGCAGTTCTTC. The encoded protein is CSARRNEQFF.

The CDR3 loop reads CASSLAWGTSETQYF. CDR3 in DNA: TGTGCCAGCAGCTTGGCCTGGGGGACTAGTGAGACCCAGTACTTC. The V gene is TRBV5-4, the J gene TRBJ2-5; TRBD2 aligns across 8 bases. This CDR3 has 15 amino acids. Germline V gives CDR1 SGHNT, CDR2 YYREEE (reference sequence). Trimming removed 0 bases from V and 5 bases from J; junction bases left unmatched: 6. Supplemented by reference TRBV5-4 and TRBJ2-5, the full variable domain reads ETGVTQSPTHLIKTRGQQVTLRCSSQSGHNTVSWYQQALGQGPQFIFQYYREEENGRGNFPPRFSGLQFPNYSSELNVNALELDDSALYLCASSLAWGTSETQYFGPGTRLLVL.

This clone was recorded a few times. This sequence joins TRBV6-4 and TRBJ2-1, with 10 bases matching TRBD2. Germline V gene data show CDR1 as MRHNA and CDR2 as SNTAGT. This CDR3 is 16 amino acids long. J lost 8 bases, V lost 1 base, and 8 bases had no gene match. The CDR3 is CASSDFLAGDVDEQFF. The CDR3 DNA is TGTGCCAGCAGTGACTTCCTAGCGGGGGATGTAGATGAGCAGTTCTTC.

The chain links TRBV11-2 to TRBJ2-4, with 8 bases identical to TRBD2. Germline CDR1 is SGHAT and CDR2 is FQNNGV. Unmatched junction bases numbered 9, after V lost 5 bases and J lost 0 bases. The CDR3 covers 17 residues. The CDR3 spells CASSALGGGRAKNIQYF. The CDR3 bases are TGTGCCAGCAGCGCATTGGGCGGGGGGCGAGCCAAAAACATTCAGTACTTC.

The V gene is TRBV19, the J gene TRBJ2-3; D is uncertain. The V and J ends lost 5 bases and 2 bases respectively, with 11 bases between them. The germline CDR1 and CDR2 sequences are LNHDA and SQIVND (reference sequence). The length of the CDR3 is 14 residues. CDR3 in DNA: TGTGCCAGTAGTTACGTAGAGAACACAGATACGCAGTATTTT. Its protein product is CASSYVENTDTQYF.

This chain links TRBV21-1 with TRBJ1-5; the table calls TRBD1, which could not be checked here. TRBV21-1 is a listed pseudogene. The CDR3 has 12 amino acids. In nucleotides, the CDR3 is TGTGCCAGGGACAGGGGGAATCAGCCCCAGCATTTT. Protein sequence: CARDRGNQPQHF.

V is TRBV4-3 and J is TRBJ2-3; possibly TRBD2 for D (7 bases). Trimming stripped 0 bases from V and 4 bases from J, with 14 bases between. The CDR3 has 16 amino acids. The germline V gene encodes CDR1 LGHNA and CDR2 YSLEER. As DNA, the CDR3 is TGCGCCAGCAGCCAAGATAGGGGGGGCGCGGCAGATACGCAGTATTTT. Translation gives CASSQDRGGAADTQYF.

This clone was recorded a few times. CDR3 sequence reads: CASTTRGNTEAFF. The CDR3 DNA reads TGTGCCAGTACCACCAGAGGGAACACTGAAGCTTTCTTT. The chain carries TRBV18 and TRBJ1-1; D remains unclear. CDR1 KGHSH and CDR2 LQKENI come from the germline V gene. Trimming left V 9 bases short and J 1 base short, with 12 bases between. The CDR3 is 13 residues long.

The chain links TRBV2 to TRBJ2-5; D not certain. The CDR3 extends over 12 amino acids. Germline V gene lookup returns CDR1 SNHLY and CDR2 FYNNEI. V gave up 5 bases and J gave up 2 bases, with 6 bases separating them. The CDR3 DNA reads TGTGCCAGCAGTAAAGTACAAGAGACCCAGTACTTC. Translation gives CASSKVQETQYF.

The rearrangement joins TRBV5-5 to TRBJ2-7; 7 bases match TRBD2. Germline V gene lookup returns CDR1 SGHKS and CDR2 YYEKEE (reference sequence). J gave up 2 bases and V 1 base, and 12 bases lay outside the gene matches. The CDR3 runs to 17 residues. In nucleotides, the CDR3 is TGTGCCAGCAGCTTGAGTCAGGGCTCGGCGGGGGCCTACGAGCAGTACTTC. Translation gives CASSLSQGSAGAYEQYF.